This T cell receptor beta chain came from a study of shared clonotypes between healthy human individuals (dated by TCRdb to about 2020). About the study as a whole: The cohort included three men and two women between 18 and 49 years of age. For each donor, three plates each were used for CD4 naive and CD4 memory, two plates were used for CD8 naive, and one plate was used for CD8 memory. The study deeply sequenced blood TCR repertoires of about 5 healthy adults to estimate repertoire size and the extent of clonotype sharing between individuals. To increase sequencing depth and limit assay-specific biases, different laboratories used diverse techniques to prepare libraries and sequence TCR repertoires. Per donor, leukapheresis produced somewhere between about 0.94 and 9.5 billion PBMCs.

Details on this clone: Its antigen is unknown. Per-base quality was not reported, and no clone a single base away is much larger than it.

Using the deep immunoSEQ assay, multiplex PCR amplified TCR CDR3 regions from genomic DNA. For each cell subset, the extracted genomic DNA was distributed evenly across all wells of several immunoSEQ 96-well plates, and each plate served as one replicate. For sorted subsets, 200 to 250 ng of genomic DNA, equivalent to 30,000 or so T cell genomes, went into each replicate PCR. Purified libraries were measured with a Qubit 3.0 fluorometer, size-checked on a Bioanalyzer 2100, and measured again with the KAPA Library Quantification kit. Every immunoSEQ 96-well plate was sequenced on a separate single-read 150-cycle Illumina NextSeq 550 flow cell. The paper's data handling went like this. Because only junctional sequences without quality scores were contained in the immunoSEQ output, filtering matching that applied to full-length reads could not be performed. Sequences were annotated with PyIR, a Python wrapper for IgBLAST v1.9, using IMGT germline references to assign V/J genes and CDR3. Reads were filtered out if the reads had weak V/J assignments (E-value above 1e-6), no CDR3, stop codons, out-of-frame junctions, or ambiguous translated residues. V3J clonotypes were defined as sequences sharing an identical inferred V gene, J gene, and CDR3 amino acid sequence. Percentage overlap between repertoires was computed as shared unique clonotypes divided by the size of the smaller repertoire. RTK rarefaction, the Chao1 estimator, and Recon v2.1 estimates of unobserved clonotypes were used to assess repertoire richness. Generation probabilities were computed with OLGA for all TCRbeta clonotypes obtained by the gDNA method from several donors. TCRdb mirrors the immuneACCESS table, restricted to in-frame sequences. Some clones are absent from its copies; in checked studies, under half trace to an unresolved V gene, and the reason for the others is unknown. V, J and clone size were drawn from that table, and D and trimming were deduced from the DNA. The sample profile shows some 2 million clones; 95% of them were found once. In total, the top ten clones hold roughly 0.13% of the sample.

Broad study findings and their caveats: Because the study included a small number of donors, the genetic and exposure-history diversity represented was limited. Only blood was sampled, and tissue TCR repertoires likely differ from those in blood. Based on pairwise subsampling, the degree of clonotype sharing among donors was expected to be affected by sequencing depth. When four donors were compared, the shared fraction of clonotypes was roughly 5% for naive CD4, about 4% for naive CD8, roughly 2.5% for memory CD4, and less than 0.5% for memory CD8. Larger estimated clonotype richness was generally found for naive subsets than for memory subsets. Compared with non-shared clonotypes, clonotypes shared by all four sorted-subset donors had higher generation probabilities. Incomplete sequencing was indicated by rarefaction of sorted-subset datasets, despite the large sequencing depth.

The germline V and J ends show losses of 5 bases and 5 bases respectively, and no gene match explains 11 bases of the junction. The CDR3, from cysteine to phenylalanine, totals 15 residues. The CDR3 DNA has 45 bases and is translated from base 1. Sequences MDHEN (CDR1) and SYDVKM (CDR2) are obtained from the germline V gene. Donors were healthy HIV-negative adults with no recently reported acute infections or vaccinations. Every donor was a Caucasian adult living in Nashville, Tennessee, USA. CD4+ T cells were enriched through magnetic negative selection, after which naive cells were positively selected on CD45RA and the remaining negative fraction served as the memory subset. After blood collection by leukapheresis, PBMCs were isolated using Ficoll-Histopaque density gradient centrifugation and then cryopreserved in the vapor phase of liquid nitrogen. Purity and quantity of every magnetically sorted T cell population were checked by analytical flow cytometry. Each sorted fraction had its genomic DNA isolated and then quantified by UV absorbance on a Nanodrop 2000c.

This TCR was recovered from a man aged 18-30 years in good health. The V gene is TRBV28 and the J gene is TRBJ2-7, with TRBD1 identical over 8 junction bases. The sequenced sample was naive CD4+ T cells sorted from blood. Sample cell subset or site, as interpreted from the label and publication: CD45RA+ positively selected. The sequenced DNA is TGTGCCAGCAGTCTAGGGACAGGTCTGTCCAACGAGCAGTACTTC. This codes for CASSLGTGLSNEQYF. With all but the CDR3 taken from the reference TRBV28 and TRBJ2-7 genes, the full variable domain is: DVKVTQSSRYLVKRTGEKVFLECVQDMDHENMFWYRQDPGLGLRLIYFSYDVKMKEKGDIPEGYSVSREKKERFSLILESASTNQTSMYLCASSLGTGLSNEQYFGPGTRLTVT.